This passage covers 19 T cell receptor beta chains from one sample sequenced in a study of blood T cell repertoires in COVID-19. This table comes from immunoSEQ multiplex PCR, and its TCRdb copy is limited to in-frame clones, with some not included. The sample lists roughly 50,000 clones, 89% seen once, with around 18% in the top ten. The sample comprised peripheral blood. The receptors here all came from a human donor in a cohort sampled during active COVID-19.

The chain combines TRBV10-1 with TRBJ2-3; a possible D gene is TRBD1 (5 bases). CDR1 is WNHNN and CDR2 is SYGVQD in the germline V gene (reference sequence). CDR3 length equals 10 residues. The CDR3 coding sequence is TGCGCTAAAGGGGCAGATACGCAGTATTTT. Translating it yields CAKGADTQYF.

In this sample, this clone turned up once. This rearrangement joins TRBV19 to TRBJ1-1; 7 nucleotides line up with TRBD1. The CDR3 has 13 amino acids. The V segment lost 3 bases and the J segment 7 bases; nucleotides outside the gene matches: 5. From germline, CDR1 is LNHDA and CDR2 SQIVND (reference sequence). The CDR3 protein is CASSMPRGDEAFF. The CDR3 bases are TGTGCCAGTAGTATGCCCAGGGGGGATGAAGCTTTCTTT.

The chain couples TRBV6-5 to TRBJ2-7, with 8 nucleotides matching TRBD1. This CDR3 comprises 15 residues. Germline V gene sequence: CDR1 MNHEY, CDR2 SVGAGI. The V gene end was trimmed by 7 bases and the J gene end by 6 bases; junction bases not matched to a gene: 14. The CDR3 reads CASTSVTGVTGEQYF. The CDR3 region has the DNA TGTGCCAGCACGTCCGTGACAGGGGTAACGGGCGAGCAGTACTTC.

The V gene is TRBV5-1, the J gene TRBJ2-1; 11 bases fit TRBD2. V lost 2 bases and J lost 0; bases outside the gene matches: 10. This CDR3 has 19 amino acids. Germline V gives CDR1 SGHRS, CDR2 YFSETQ. The CDR3: CASSFWPTSGAPSYNEQFF. The CDR3 nucleotides are TGCGCCAGCAGCTTCTGGCCGACTAGCGGGGCTCCCTCCTACAATGAGCAGTTCTTC.

The chain has TRBV2 and TRBJ2-7; D gene ambiguous. This CDR3 contains 11 residues. The V gene's germline CDR1 is SNHLY and CDR2 FYNNEI. Trimming removed 6 bases from V and 3 bases from J, with 6 bases in between. The CDR3 here is CASSEDYEQYF. DNA of the CDR3: TGTGCCAGCAGCGAGGACTACGAGCAGTACTTC.

V gene TRBV19 combines with J gene TRBJ1-1; D is uncertain. Germline V gene lookup returns CDR1 LNHDA and CDR2 SQIVND (reference sequence). The V gene lost 7 bases and the J gene lost 6 bases, with 21 bases spanning the gap. This CDR3 contains 15 residues. The CDR3 reads CASTPTGPTGSEAFF. The DNA for the CDR3 is TGTGCCAGTACCCCCACGGGTCCTACGGGTTCTGAAGCTTTCTTT.

This chain joins TRBV6-5 and TRBJ1-2; perhaps TRBD1 as D (6 bases). Germline V gene lookup returns CDR1 MNHEY and CDR2 SVGAGI. The CDR3 sequence is 13 residues long. Deletions cut 8 bases from V and 5 bases from J, with 15 bases between. DNA of the CDR3: TGTGCCAGCGGTAAGGGGGAATCATATGGCTACACCTTC. Its translation is CASGKGESYGYTF.

The sample holds one count of this clone. The chain employs TRBV27 and TRBJ2-7; TRBD1 matches at 7 bases. Unmatched junction bases numbered 15, after V lost 11 bases and J lost 5 bases. The germline gives CDR1 MNHEY, CDR2 SMNVEV (reference sequence). The CDR3 has 14 amino acids. The CDR3 DNA is TGTGCCGACCGGACAGGCCTCACCGGGCACGAGCAGTACTTC. Translation gives CADRTGLTGHEQYF.

This clone came up once. As DNA, the CDR3 is TGTGCCTGGAGTGTACAGGGGCTCGAGCAGTACTTC. As protein: CAWSVQGLEQYF. The V gene is TRBV30, the J gene TRBJ2-7, with 7 positions matching TRBD1. Germline V gene data show CDR1 as GTSNPN and CDR2 as SVGIG (reference sequence). The ends lost 0 bases at V and 6 bases at J; junction bases unmatched: 2. The CDR3 runs 12 residues.

This chain links TRBV6-6 with TRBJ2-1; TRBD2 is a possible D gene (5 bases). The CDR3 runs to 11 residues. Germline lookup yields CDR1 MNHNY and CDR2 SVGAGI (reference sequence). Trimming took 9 bases from V and 10 from J, leaving 13 bases between them. The CDR3 bases are TGTGCCAGTAGCACCACGGGGGAGCAGTTCTTC. Protein product: CASSTTGEQFF.

The V call is TRBV3-1 (or the pseudogene TRBV3-2), the J call TRBJ2-3; no reliable D call. Per germline, CDR1 LGHDT and CDR2 YNNKEL (reference sequence). V was shortened by 1 base and J by 2 bases, with 4 bases between the two germline ends. The CDR3 runs 13 residues. The DNA of the CDR3 is TGTGCCAGCAGCCAAGCTCTCACAGATACGCAGTATTTT. Translated, it gives CASSQALTDTQYF.

This clone was counted only a few times. The chain links TRBV7-2 to TRBJ1-5; D is perhaps TRBD1 (6 bases). Between the trimmed V and J ends, which lost 5 bases and 7 bases, there was a span of 18 bases. The length of the CDR3 is 15 residues. CDR1 and CDR2 from the germline V gene are SGHTA and FQGNSA. The CDR3 is CASSLSQGDPQPQHF. The CDR3 DNA follows: TGTGCCAGCAGCCTATCACAGGGAGATCCGCAGCCCCAGCATTTT.

This sequence joins TRBV4-2 and TRBJ2-3, with 15 nucleotides matching TRBD2. This CDR3 is 18 amino acids long. Germline V gene lookup returns CDR1 LGHNA and CDR2 YNFKEQ. With V trimmed by 3 bases and J by 3 bases, 7 bases remained unmatched. This chain's CDR3 is CASSHGLAGGLETDTQYF. The DNA of the CDR3 is TGTGCCAGCAGCCATGGACTAGCGGGGGGGCTGGAAACAGATACGCAGTATTTT.

The rearrangement uses TRBV4-2 and TRBJ2-5; the match to TRBD2 covers 12 bases. Losses at the gene ends were 1 base for V and 1 base for J; bases not matched to a gene: 1. The CDR3 totals 16 residues. Germline V gene data show CDR1 as LGHNA and CDR2 as YNFKEQ. This chain's CDR3 is CASSQGTSGAQETQYF. The CDR3 DNA reads TGTGCCAGCAGCCAAGGGACTAGCGGGGCCCAAGAGACCCAGTACTTC.

This sequence joins TRBV7-9 and TRBJ2-1; 10 nucleotides match TRBD2. This CDR3 is 18 amino acids long. Trimming removed 5 bases from V and 2 bases from J; junction bases left unmatched: 12. CDR1 is SEHNR, CDR2 FQNEAQ, per germline (reference sequence). CDR3 loop: CASSPALLAGGPYNEQFF. The CDR3 DNA follows: TGTGCCAGCAGCCCCGCCCTGTTAGCGGGGGGCCCCTACAATGAGCAGTTCTTC.

J is TRBJ1-3 and V is TRBV14; 8 nucleotides align to TRBD1. The germline V gene has CDR1 SGHDN and CDR2 FVKESK. V trimming: 2 bases; J trimming: 0 bases; junction bases outside the gene matches: 6. The length of the CDR3 is 17 residues. CDR3 sequence reads: CASSQWTGFNSGNTIYF. CDR3 nucleotides: TGTGCCAGCAGCCAATGGACAGGGTTCAACTCTGGAAACACCATATATTTT.

This sequence joins TRBV7-6 and TRBJ2-5, with TRBD1 matching 8 bases. Germline loops: CDR1 SGHVS, CDR2 FNYEAQ. The CDR3 contains 14 residues. The ends lost 5 bases at V and 0 bases at J; junction bases unmatched: 2. The CDR3 spells CASSQGANQETQYF. CDR3 DNA sequence: TGTGCCAGCAGCCAGGGGGCGAACCAAGAGACCCAGTACTTC.

The chain is built from TRBV2 and TRBJ2-1, with 7 bases that match TRBD2. The CDR3 consists of 15 residues. Germline CDR1 is SNHLY and CDR2 is FYNNEI. Trimming took 6 bases from V and 8 from J; bases not matched to a gene: 13. The CDR3 nucleotides are TGTGCCAGCAGAGAAAGCATAGGGGAGGGGTATGAGCAGTTCTTC. Protein: CASRESIGEGYEQFF.

This clone occurred a few times. The chain is built from TRBV2 and TRBJ1-5, with 8 bases fitting TRBD1. V was pared by 5 bases and J by 0 bases, with 12 bases of the junction left unmatched. In germline, CDR1 is SNHLY, CDR2 FYNNEI. This CDR3 contains 18 residues. The CDR3 loop is CASSSVTGASDSNQPQHF. In nucleotides, the CDR3 is TGTGCCAGCAGTTCGGTGACAGGGGCCTCGGATAGCAATCAGCCCCAGCATTTT.